This TCR beta chain came from a study of T cell repertoires in cytomegalovirus infection. Study-wide background: Recently identified HLA-C-restricted CMV epitopes were among the peptides used. Indications came from public TCR beta signatures; they pointed to CMV infection and to a matching HLA type. Study-level points and caveats: Carriers of CMV and the relevant HLA type were discriminated by public TCR beta frequency. It was HLA-C-restricted CMV-specific TCR beta clonotypes that dominated the response ex vivo.

CDR1 is SGHDN, CDR2 FVKESK, per germline. The CDR3 is made up of 15 amino acids. V shed 0 bases, J shed 4 bases, and the junction held 2 bases outside the gene matches. Only a few counts were recorded for this clonotype. As yet, its antigen is unknown. MiXCR was run by TCRdb on the reads, yielding one entry per CDR3 protein. The sample records fewer than 1,000,000 distinct CDR3 sequences, roughly a third being singletons. This receptor was identified in a human donor in good health (CMV status not recorded). Some clones in this sample may be carry-over from other donors' samples. The J gene is TRBJ2-7, the V gene TRBV14; the match to TRBD2 covers 11 bases. Here the sequenced sample was cultured CD8+ T cells from PBMCs, taken from culture after CMV antigen stimulation. CDR3 nucleotide sequence: TGTGCCAGCAGCCAAGAACTAGCGGGGGATTACGAGCAGTACTTC. It is translated as CASSQELAGDYEQYF. Complete variable domain (other parts from reference TRBV14 and TRBJ2-7): EAGVTQFPSHSVIEKGQTVTLRCDPISGHDNLYWYRRVMGKEIKFLLHFVKESKQDESGMPNNRFLAERTGGTYSTLKVQPAELEDSGVYFCASSQELAGDYEQYFGPGTRLTVT.